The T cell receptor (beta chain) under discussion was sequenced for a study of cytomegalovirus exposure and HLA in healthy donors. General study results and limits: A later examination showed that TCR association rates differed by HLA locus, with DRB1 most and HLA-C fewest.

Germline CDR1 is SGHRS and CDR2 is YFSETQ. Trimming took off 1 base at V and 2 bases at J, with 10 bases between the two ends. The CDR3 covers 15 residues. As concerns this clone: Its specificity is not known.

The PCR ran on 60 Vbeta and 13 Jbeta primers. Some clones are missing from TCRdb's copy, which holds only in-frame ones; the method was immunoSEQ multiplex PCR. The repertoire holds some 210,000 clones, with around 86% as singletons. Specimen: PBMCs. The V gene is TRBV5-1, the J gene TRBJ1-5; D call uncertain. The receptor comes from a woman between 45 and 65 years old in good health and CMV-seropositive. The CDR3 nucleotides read TGCGCCAGCAGCTTGTTTGCCGGGGGCAATCAGCCCCAGCATTTT. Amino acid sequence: CASSLFAGGNQPQHF. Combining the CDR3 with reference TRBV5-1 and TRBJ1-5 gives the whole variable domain KAGVTQTPRYLIKTRGQQVTLSCSPISGHRSVSWYQQTPGQGLQFLFEYFSETQRNKGNFPGRFSGRQFSNSRSEMNVSTLELGDSALYLCASSLFAGGNQPQHFGDGTRLSIL.